Listed below are T cell receptor beta chains from one sample, sequenced in a study of T cells in Graves' hyperthyroidism and ophthalmopathy. Each CDR3 protein is one row after TCRdb ran MiXCR on the multiplex PCR reads. The sample yields roughly 740,000 distinct CDR3 sequences, about 16% seen once. Sequencing input: blood. Receptors were obtained from a man younger than 35 with Graves' hyperthyroidism. Each CDR3 is given with its conserved first and last residue. D genes are given only for firm matches. Size tells how often a clone was seen (once, few, many) or the class of an expanded clone, and some rows leave it out.

TRBV7-3	-	TRBJ2-1	-	TGTGCCGGCAGCTTAAGGGACGCGGGACGCAATGAGCAGTTCTTC	CAGSLRDAGRNEQFF
TRBV19	few	TRBJ2-5	-	TGTGCCGGTAGTTCGACAGTGCCACATGAGACCCAGTACTTC	CAGSSTVPHETQYF
TRBV6-5	many	TRBJ2-7	TRBD2	TGTGCCAGCAGTTACTCCCCTGCGGGAGGGCCATACGAGCAGTACTTC	CASSYSPAGGPYEQYF
TRBV7-9	few	TRBJ2-5	-	TGTGCCAGCAGCTTAGAGGCGGATTGGGAGACCCAGTACTTC	CASSLEADWETQYF
TRBV20-1	-	TRBJ1-1	-	TGCAGTGCTAGAAAGGACCTAAACACTGAAGCTTTCTTT	CSARKDLNTEAFF
TRBV12-3/TRBV12-4	many	TRBJ2-7	TRBD2	TGTGCCAGCACCCTCGCTGGACTAGCGGGAGGGCCTTACTACGAGCAGTACTTC	CASTLAGLAGGPYYEQYF
TRBV7-2	few	TRBJ2-1	-	TGTGCCAGCAGCCAAAGCGGGAATGAGCAGTTCTTC	CASSQSGNEQFF
TRBV7-9	-	TRBJ2-2	TRBD1	TGTGCCAGCAGCCAATTGGACAGGGTTAACACCGGGGAGCTGTTTTTT	CASSQLDRVNTGELFF
TRBV15	few	TRBJ2-7	TRBD1	TGTGCCACCAGCAGATCCGGGACAGGGCGCGAGCAGTACTTC	CATSRSGTGREQYF
TRBV29-1	-	TRBJ2-3	TRBD2	TGCAGCGTTGAAGATCCGACTAGCGGGTGGGGCACAGATACGCAGTATTTT	CSVEDPTSGWGTDTQYF
TRBV30	-	TRBJ2-7	-	TGTGCCTGGAGTGAAAATGGTGAGCAGTACTTC	CAWSENGEQYF
TRBV30	many	TRBJ2-1	-	TGTGCCTGGAGTGCAGGGAACTACAATGAGCAGTTCTTC	CAWSAGNYNEQFF
TRBV19	-	TRBJ2-1	TRBD1	TGTGCCAGTAGTGACTCAGGGGGTAACTACAATGAGCAGTTCTTC	CASSDSGGNYNEQFF
TRBV2	many	TRBJ2-7	TRBD2	TGTGCCAGCATCGAACGGGGACTAGCGGGAAGAAACTCCTACGAGCAGTACTTC	CASIERGLAGRNSYEQYF
TRBV6-1	many	TRBJ1-1	TRBD1	TGTGCCAGCAGTGTCAGGGGGGACACTGAAGCTTTCTTT	CASSVRGDTEAFF
TRBV27	many	TRBJ2-3	TRBD2	TGTGCCAGCAGAGCGGGAGGGCCCGTGCGAGATACGCAGTATTTT	CASRAGGPVRDTQYF
TRBV28	few	TRBJ2-7	TRBD1	TGTGCCAGCAGTTTCCCCCGACAGGGGGGATTCTACGAGCAGTACTTC	CASSFPRQGGFYEQYF
TRBV30	-	TRBJ2-7	-	TGTGCCTGGGGACGTGGGAACGAGCAGTACTTC	CAWGRGNEQYF
TRBV15	many	TRBJ2-1	-	TGTGCCACCAGCAGAGTACAGGGTTCATTTGGCAATGAGCAGTTCTTC	CATSRVQGSFGNEQFF
TRBV12-3/TRBV12-4	many	TRBJ1-1	TRBD1	TGTGCCACCCACAGGGGCAGGGGGTCCCGAAACACTGAAGCTTTCTTT	CATHRGRGSRNTEAFF
TRBV30	many	TRBJ2-1	-	TGTGCCTGGGGTCCCCTGAGTATCTATGAGCAGTTCTTC	CAWGPLSIYEQFF
TRBV28	-	TRBJ1-5	-	TGTGCCAGCAGGACGGGAGGGAGGGATCAGCCCCAGCATTTT	CASRTGGRDQPQHF
TRBV7-2	few	TRBJ2-1	TRBD1	TGTGCCAGCACCCCAGACAGGGGGGAGCAGTTCTTC	CASTPDRGEQFF
TRBV7-9	many	TRBJ2-3	-	TGTGCCAGCAGAGATGGGATGGCAGGGGTTACAGATACGCAGTATTTT	CASRDGMAGVTDTQYF
TRBV10-3	few	TRBJ2-7	-	TGTGCCATCAGTGAGTCGATTTTAGCAGACGAGCAGTACTTC	CAISESILADEQYF